What follows are 17 T cell receptor beta chains derived from one specimen sequenced in a study of T cell repertoires in cytomegalovirus infection. These receptors have no known antigen. TCRdb reprocessed the reads with MiXCR, giving one entry per CDR3 protein. The sample lists about 55,000 distinct CDR3 sequences, more than 15% occurring once. The sample here was CD8+ T cells from cultured PBMCs, taken from culture after CMV antigen stimulation. Receptor source: a human donor in good health (CMV status not recorded). Some clones in this sample may be carry-over from other donors' samples.

Points on this clonotype: The junction differs from germline at one of its ends, possibly a read error. V is TRBV7-9 and J is TRBJ2-3, with 13 bases aligning to TRBD2. This CDR3 has 18 amino acids. Germline lookup yields CDR1 SEHNR and CDR2 FQNEAQ (reference sequence). The CDR3 nucleotides read TGTGCCAGCAGCTCTTCGGAACTAGCGGGGGGGCCGACAGATACGCAGTTTTTT. This codes for CASSSSELAGGPTDTQFF.

The chain uses TRBV7-8 and TRBJ1-5, with D unresolved. CDR1 SGHVS and CDR2 FQNEAQ come from the germline V gene. The V end was cut by 2 bases, the J end by 1 base, with 12 bases between. This CDR3 has 16 residues. The CDR3 nucleotides read TGTGCCAGCAGCTTAAACCCGGTCCGAAGCAATCAGCCCCAGCATTTT. Translation gives CASSLNPVRSNQPQHF.

V usage is TRBV12-3 or TRBV12-4 and J usage is TRBJ2-1; D is unclear. V was shortened by 2 bases and J by 3 bases, with 11 bases between the two germline ends. The CDR3 is made up of 15 amino acids. The CDR3 loop is CASSLQPFVYNEQFF. Here the CDR3 DNA reads TGTGCCAGCAGTTTACAACCGTTTGTCTACAATGAGCAGTTCTTC.

This clonotype was counted a few times. This sequence joins TRBV7-9 and TRBJ1-2, with D possibly matching TRBD1 (5 bases). V was clipped by 5 bases and J by 0 bases, with 16 bases between them. The CDR3 has 16 amino acids. Per germline, CDR1 SEHNR and CDR2 FQNEAQ (reference sequence). The CDR3 sequence is CASSQGPGTPNYGYTF. The CDR3 DNA sequence: TGTGCCAGCAGCCAAGGTCCGGGGACGCCTAACTATGGCTACACCTTC. Full variable domain (missing parts from reference TRBV7-9 and TRBJ1-2): DTGVSQNPRHKITKRGQNVTFRCDPISEHNRLYWYRQTLGQGPEFLTYFQNEAQLEKSRLLSDRFSAERPKGSFSTLEIQRTEQGDSAMYLCASSQGPGTPNYGYTFGSGTRLTVV.

The rearrangement uses TRBV7-3 and TRBJ1-2; D is unresolved. Germline CDR1 reads SGHTA; CDR2 reads FQGTGA. The CDR3 has 13 amino acids. Trimming left V 5 bases short and J 2 bases short, with 9 bases between. The CDR3 DNA is TGTGCCAGCAGCGTCGGGCCCAACTATGGCTACACCTTC. Protein sequence: CASSVGPNYGYTF.

This clonotype was counted only a few times. The gene calls are TRBV7-2 and TRBJ2-7, with TRBD1 identical over 7 bases. V dropped 3 bases and J dropped 2; count of bases not matched to a gene: 4. Per germline, CDR1 SGHTA and CDR2 FQGNSA. The CDR3 loop spans 14 amino acids. CDR3 nucleotide sequence: TGTGCCAGCAGCTTCAGACAGGGTCCCTACGAGCAGTACTTC. Its protein is CASSFRQGPYEQYF.

The table lists this clonotype with a few counts. V usage is TRBV7-9 and J usage is TRBJ2-4; the D call may be TRBD1 or TRBD2 (5 bases each). The CDR3 runs to 18 residues. Germline V gene lookup returns CDR1 SEHNR and CDR2 FQNEAQ (reference sequence). V dropped 2 bases and J dropped 8 bases, with 25 bases sitting between them. CDR3 in amino acids: CASSLLRGARGVWDIQYF. CDR3 in DNA: TGTGCCAGCAGCTTATTGAGAGGGGCGCGAGGGGTTTGGGACATTCAGTACTTC.

This clonotype was counted only a few times. The chain joins TRBV7-9 to TRBJ2-1, with 11 bases matching TRBD2. Germline CDR1 is SEHNR and CDR2 is FQNEAQ (reference sequence). This CDR3 has 19 residues. With V trimmed by 7 bases and J by 0 bases, 14 bases remained unmatched. In nucleotides, the CDR3 is TGTGCCAGCACCCCCGTACCGGGACTAGCGGAGAACTCCTACAATGAGCAGTTCTTC. Translation: CASTPVPGLAENSYNEQFF.

The chain links TRBV11-2 to TRBJ2-4; 7 bases line up with TRBD2. V shed 5 bases, J shed 5 bases, and the junction held 9 bases outside the gene matches. Germline CDR1 is SGHAT and CDR2 is FQNNGV. The CDR3 has 15 residues. CDR3 sequence (DNA): TGTGCCAGCAGCACTATCATTGGGAGGGAAAACATTCAGTACTTC. Amino acid sequence: CASSTIIGRENIQYF. Full variable domain (outside the CDR3, taken from reference TRBV11-2 and TRBJ2-4): EAGVAQSPRYKIIEKRQSVAFWCNPISGHATLYWYQQILGQGPKLLIQFQNNGVVDDSQLPKDRFSAERLKGVDSTLKIQPAKLEDSAVYLCASSTIIGRENIQYFGAGTRLSVL.

The genes are TRBV27 and TRBJ2-2; 9 bases map to TRBD2. This CDR3 region has 16 residues. The trim removed 2 bases at V and 7 bases at J, leaving 8 bases unmatched. Germline V gene sequence: CDR1 MNHEY, CDR2 SMNVEV (reference sequence). The CDR3 bases are TGTGCCAGCAGTTTAGCTAGCGGGAATCAGGTCGGGGAGCTGTTTTTT. It encodes CASSLASGNQVGELFF.

This sequence joins TRBV5-1 and TRBJ1-1; D might be TRBD1 (6 bases). V shed 4 bases and J shed 6 bases, with 16 bases lying between them. Germline V gene data show CDR1 as SGHRS and CDR2 as YFSETQ. The CDR3 is 14 amino acids. This CDR3 is CASSHEGGVAEAFF. In DNA form, the CDR3 reads TGCGCCAGCAGCCACGAAGGGGGGGTCGCTGAAGCTTTCTTT.

This clonotype was seen many times. J is TRBJ2-2 and V is TRBV6-2 or TRBV6-3, with a possible D match to TRBD2 (6 bases). Germline-derived CDR1 and CDR2 are MNHEY and SVGEGT. The CDR3 sequence is 17 residues long. The V end was cut by 5 bases, the J end by 7 bases, with 23 bases between. The DNA of the CDR3 is TGTGCCAGCAGTCCCCGTGGGCGCGGGAAAAGGAACGGGGAGCTGTTTTTT. It translates to CASSPRGRGKRNGELFF.

The rearrangement uses TRBV7-8 and TRBJ1-5; TRBD1 aligns across 8 bases. Germline trimming cut 5 bases from V and 2 bases from J; bases unmatched to any gene: 20. Per germline, CDR1 SGHVS and CDR2 FQNEAQ. The CDR3 loop spans 20 amino acids. Here the CDR3 reads CASSPVGDRRLPRGNQPQHF. The CDR3 bases are TGTGCCAGCAGCCCGGTCGGGGACAGGAGACTTCCAAGAGGCAATCAGCCCCAGCATTTT.

The chain combines TRBV7-6 with TRBJ1-5, with unresolved D. The germline V gene has CDR1 SGHVS and CDR2 FNYEAQ. CDR3 length equals 15 residues. Deletions cut 5 bases from V and 0 bases from J, with 11 bases between. CDR3 amino acids: CASSPLGISNQPQHF. DNA of the CDR3: TGTGCCAGCAGCCCCCTAGGGATTAGCAATCAGCCCCAGCATTTT. Using reference TRBV7-6 and TRBJ1-5 for the parts outside the CDR3, the full variable domain is GAGVSQSPRYKVTKRGQDVALRCDPISGHVSLYWYRQALGQGPEFLTYFNYEAQQDKSGLPNDRFSAERPEGSISTLTIQRTEQRDSAMYRCASSPLGISNQPQHFGDGTRLSIL.

This clonotype has only a few counts. J is TRBJ2-1 and V is TRBV4-3; no definite D call. V gave up 0 bases and J gave up 6 bases, with 12 bases separating them. Per the germline V gene, CDR1 is LGHNA and CDR2 is YSLEER. The CDR3 has 15 amino acids. The CDR3 DNA reads TGCGCCAGCAGCCAAGATCCGAGATCCGGCAATGAGCAGTTCTTC. This encodes CASSQDPRSGNEQFF.

This clonotype has only a few counts. This rearrangement joins TRBV7-8 to TRBJ2-3; 10 bases map to TRBD2. The CDR3 contains 15 residues. Germline CDR1 SGHVS, CDR2 FQNEAQ. The V segment lost 4 bases and the J segment 4 bases; nucleotides outside the gene matches: 5. The CDR3 protein is CASSSLAGSADTQYF. CDR3 DNA: TGTGCCAGCAGCTCACTAGCGGGATCCGCAGATACGCAGTATTTT.

J is TRBJ2-1 and V is TRBV7-6, with 8 bases matching TRBD1. This CDR3 is 15 amino acids long. Germline CDR1 and CDR2: SGHVS and FNYEAQ. V shed 2 bases and J 8 bases; nucleotides not matched to a gene: 8. The CDR3: CASSLQTGEVDEQFF. In nucleotides, the CDR3 is TGTGCCAGCAGCTTACAGACAGGGGAGGTGGATGAGCAGTTCTTC.